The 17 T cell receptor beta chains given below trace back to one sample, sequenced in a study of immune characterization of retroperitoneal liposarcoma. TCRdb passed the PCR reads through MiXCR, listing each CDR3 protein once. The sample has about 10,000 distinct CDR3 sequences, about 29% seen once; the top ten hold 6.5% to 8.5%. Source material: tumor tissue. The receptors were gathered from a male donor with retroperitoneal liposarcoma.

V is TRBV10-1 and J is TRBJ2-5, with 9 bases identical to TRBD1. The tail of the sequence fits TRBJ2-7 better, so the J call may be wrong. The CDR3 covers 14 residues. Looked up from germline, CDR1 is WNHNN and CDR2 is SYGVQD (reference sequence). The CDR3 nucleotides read TGCGCCAGCAGTGACGGACAGGGGTCCTACGAGCAGTACTTC. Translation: CASSDGQGSYEQYF.

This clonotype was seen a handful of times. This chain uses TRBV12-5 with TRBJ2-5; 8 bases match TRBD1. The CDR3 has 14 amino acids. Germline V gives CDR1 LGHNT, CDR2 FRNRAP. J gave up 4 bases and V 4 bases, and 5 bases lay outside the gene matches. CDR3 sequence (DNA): TGTGCTAGTGGTTACACCGACAGGGGAGAGACCCAGTACTTC. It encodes CASGYTDRGETQYF.

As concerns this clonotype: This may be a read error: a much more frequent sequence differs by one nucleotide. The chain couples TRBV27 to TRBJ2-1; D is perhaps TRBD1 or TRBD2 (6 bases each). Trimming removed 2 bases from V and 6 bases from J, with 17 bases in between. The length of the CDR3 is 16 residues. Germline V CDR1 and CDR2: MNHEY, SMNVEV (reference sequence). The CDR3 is CASSLRGVRAPNEQFF. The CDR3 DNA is TGTGCCAGCAGTTTAAGGGGGGTCAGGGCCCCCAATGAGCAGTTCTTC.

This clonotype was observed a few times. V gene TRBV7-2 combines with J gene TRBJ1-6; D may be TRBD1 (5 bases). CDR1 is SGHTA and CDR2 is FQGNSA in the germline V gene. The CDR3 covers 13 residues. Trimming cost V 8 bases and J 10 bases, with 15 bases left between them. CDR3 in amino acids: CASLGVGNSPLHF. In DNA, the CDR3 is TGTGCCAGCTTGGGGGTCGGGAACTCACCCCTCCACTTT.

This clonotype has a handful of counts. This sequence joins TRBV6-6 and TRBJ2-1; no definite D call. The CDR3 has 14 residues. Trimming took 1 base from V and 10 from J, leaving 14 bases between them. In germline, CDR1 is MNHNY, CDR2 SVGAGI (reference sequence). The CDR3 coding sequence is TGTGCCAGCAGTTACTTAGGCGGAACCTACGAGCAGTTCTTC. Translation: CASSYLGGTYEQFF.

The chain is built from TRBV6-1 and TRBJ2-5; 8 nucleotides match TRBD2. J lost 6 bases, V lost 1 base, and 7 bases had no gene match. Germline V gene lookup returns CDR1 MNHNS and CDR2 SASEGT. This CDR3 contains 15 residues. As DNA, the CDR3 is TGTGCCAGCAGTGAAGAGCCAGCGGGAGCCCAGACCCAGTACTTC. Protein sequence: CASSEEPAGAQTQYF.

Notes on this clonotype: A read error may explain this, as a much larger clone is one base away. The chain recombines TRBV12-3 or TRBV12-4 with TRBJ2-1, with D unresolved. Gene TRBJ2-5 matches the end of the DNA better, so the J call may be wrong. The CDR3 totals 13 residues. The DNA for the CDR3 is TGTGTCAGCAGCCGTAATCTCCAAGAGACCCAGTACTTC. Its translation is CVSSRNLQETQYF.

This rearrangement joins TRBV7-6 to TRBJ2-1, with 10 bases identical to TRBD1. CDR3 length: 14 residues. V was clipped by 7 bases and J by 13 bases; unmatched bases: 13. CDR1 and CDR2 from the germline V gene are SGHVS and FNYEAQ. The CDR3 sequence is CASKRDRGRETQFF. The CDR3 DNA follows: TGTGCCAGCAAGAGGGACAGGGGTAGGGAGACCCAGTTCTTC.

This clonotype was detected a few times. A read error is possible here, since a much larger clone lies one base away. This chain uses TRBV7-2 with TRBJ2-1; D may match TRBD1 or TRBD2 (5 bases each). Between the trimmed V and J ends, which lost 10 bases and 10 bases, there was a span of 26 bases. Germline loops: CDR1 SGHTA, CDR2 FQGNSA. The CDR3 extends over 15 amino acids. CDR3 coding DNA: TGTGCCAACAGACCTTATCAGGGACCCTCCTACGAGCAGTTCTTC. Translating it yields CANRPYQGPSYEQFF.

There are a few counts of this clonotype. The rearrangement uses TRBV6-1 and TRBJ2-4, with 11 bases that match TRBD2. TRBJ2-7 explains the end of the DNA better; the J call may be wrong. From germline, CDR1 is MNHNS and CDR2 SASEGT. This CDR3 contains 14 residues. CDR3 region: CASSTGTSGYEQYF. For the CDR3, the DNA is TGTGCCAGCTCCACGGGGACTAGCGGCTACGAGCAGTACTTC.

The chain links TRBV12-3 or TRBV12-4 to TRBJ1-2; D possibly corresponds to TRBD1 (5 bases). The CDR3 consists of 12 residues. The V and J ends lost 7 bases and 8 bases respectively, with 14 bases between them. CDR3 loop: CASNWGGGGYTF. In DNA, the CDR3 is TGTGCCAGCAACTGGGGGGGGGGAGGCTACACCTTC.

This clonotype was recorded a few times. The CDR3 DNA is TGTGCCAGCAGTTTGACAGGGGGCGACTACGAGCAGTTCTTC. Protein sequence: CASSLTGGDYEQFF. The chain recombines TRBV6-5 with TRBJ2-1; TRBD1 matches 10 bases. The V segment lost 4 bases and the J segment 10 bases; nucleotides outside the gene matches: 7. From germline, CDR1 is MNHEY and CDR2 SVGAGI. The CDR3 extends over 14 amino acids.

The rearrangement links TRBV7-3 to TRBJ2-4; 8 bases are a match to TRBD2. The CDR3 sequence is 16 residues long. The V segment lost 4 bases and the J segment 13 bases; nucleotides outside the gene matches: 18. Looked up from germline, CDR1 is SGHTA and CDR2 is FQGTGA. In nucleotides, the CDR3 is TGTGCCAGCAGCTCCAGCGGGAGTGGCGGGGACAATGAGCAGTACTTC. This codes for CASSSSGSGGDNEQYF.

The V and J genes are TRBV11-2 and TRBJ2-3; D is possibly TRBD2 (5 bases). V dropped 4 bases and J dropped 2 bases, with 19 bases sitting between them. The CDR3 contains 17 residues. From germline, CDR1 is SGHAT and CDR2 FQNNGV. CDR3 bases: TGTGCCAGCAGCTATGCGGACTCGCCCAGTTTCACAGATACGCAGTATTTT. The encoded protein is CASSYADSPSFTDTQYF.

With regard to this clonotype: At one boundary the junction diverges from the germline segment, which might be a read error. The CDR3 is CASSSRGYGYTF. CDR3 DNA sequence: TGTGCTAGCAGCTCCCGGGGCTATGGCTACACCTTC. V is TRBV7-7 and J is TRBJ1-2, with D uncertain. Germline V gene sequence: CDR1 SSHAT, CDR2 FNYEAQ (reference sequence). The CDR3 is 12 amino acids.

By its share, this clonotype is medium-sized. The CDR3, as DNA: TGTGCCAGCATGGTCTCCAGGGGTGGTCTCAATGAGCAGTTCTTC. Protein sequence: CASMVSRGGLNEQFF. This chain connects TRBV27 to TRBJ2-1; tentatively, D is TRBD1 (6 bases). The CDR3 sequence is 15 residues long. Deletions cut 7 bases from V and 6 bases from J, with 19 bases between. The germline gives CDR1 MNHEY, CDR2 SMNVEV (reference sequence).

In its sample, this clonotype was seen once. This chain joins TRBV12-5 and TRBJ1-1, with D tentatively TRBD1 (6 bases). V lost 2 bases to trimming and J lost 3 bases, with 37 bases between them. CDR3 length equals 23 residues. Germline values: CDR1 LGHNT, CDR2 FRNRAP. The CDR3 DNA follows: TGTGCTAGTGGTTTGCCAAACCGGACTGGGGGTCGGAGGGGGGGTCAGATGGACACTGAAGCTTTCTTT. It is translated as CASGLPNRTGGRRGGQMDTEAFF.